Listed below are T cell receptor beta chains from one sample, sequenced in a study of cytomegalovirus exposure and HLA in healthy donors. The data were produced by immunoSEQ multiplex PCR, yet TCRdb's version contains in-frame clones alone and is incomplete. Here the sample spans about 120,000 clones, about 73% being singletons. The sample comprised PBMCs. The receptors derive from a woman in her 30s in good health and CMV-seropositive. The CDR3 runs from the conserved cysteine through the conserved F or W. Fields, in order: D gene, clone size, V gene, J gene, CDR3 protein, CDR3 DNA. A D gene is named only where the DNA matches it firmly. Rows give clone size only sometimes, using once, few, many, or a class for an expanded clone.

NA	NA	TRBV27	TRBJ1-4	CASSRGEGFEKLFF	TGTGCCAGCAGCCGGGGAGAGGGTTTTGAAAAACTGTTTTTT
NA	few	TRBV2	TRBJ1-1	CASSDFGRTEAFF	TGTGCCAGCAGTGATTTTGGGCGCACTGAAGCTTTCTTT
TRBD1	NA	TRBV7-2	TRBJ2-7	CASSLGGQGAQEQYF	TGTGCCAGCAGCTTAGGGGGACAGGGGGCTCAGGAGCAGTACTTC
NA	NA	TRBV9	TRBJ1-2	CVSSQTGTGYTF	TGTGTCAGCAGTCAAACAGGGACTGGCTACACCTTC
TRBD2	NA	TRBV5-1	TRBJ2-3	CASQAGGGTDTQYF	TGCGCCAGCCAAGCGGGGGGCGGCACAGATACGCAGTATTTT
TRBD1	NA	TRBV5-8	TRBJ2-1	CASSLVLGTGVEQFF	TGTGCCAGCAGCTTGGTTCTCGGGACAGGGGTGGAGCAGTTCTTC
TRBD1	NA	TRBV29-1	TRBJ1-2	CSVQTGGFSGYTF	TGCAGCGTTCAAACAGGGGGTTTCTCTGGCTACACCTTC
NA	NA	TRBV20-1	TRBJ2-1	CSASDSYEQFF	TGCAGTGCCAGTGACTCGTATGAGCAGTTCTTC
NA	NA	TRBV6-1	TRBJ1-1	CASSAMRDTEAFF	TGTGCCAGCAGTGCCATGAGGGACACTGAAGCTTTCTTT
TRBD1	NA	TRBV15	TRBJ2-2	CATSKDRGPLGELFF	TGTGCCACCAGCAAGGACAGGGGGCCTCTTGGGGAGCTGTTTTTT
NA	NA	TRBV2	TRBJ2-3	CASRLDYTDTQYF	TGTGCCAGCAGACTTGATTACACAGATACGCAGTATTTT
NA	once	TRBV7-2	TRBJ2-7	CASSFDYYEQYF	TGTGCCAGCAGCTTCGACTATTACGAGCAGTACTTC
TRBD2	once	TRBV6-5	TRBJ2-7	CASSYPGLFHYEQYF	TGTGCCAGCAGTTACCCGGGACTATTCCACTACGAGCAGTACTTC
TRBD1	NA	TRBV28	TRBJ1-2	CASSWDSYGYTF	TGTGCCAGCAGTTGGGACAGCTATGGCTACACCTTC
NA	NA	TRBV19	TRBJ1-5	CASTLGDIRQPQHF	TGTGCCAGTACGCTTGGGGACATACGGCAGCCCCAGCATTTT
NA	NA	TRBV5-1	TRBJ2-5	CASSSRQPSETQYF	TGCGCCAGCAGCTCCAGACAGCCGTCGGAGACCCAGTACTTC
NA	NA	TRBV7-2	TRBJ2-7	CASSLGGGGVQQYF	TGTGCCAGCAGCCTCGGGGGAGGCGGGGTACAGCAGTACTTC
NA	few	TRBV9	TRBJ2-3	CASSVGTTMVDTQYF	TGTGCCAGCAGCGTAGGGACAACTATGGTGGATACGCAGTATTTT
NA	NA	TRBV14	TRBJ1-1	CASSQGLREEAFF	TGTGCCAGCAGCCAAGGTCTAAGGGAGGAAGCTTTCTTT
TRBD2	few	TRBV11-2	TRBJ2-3	CASSLELAGFTDTQYF	TGTGCCAGCAGCTTAGAACTAGCGGGGTTCACAGATACGCAGTATTTT
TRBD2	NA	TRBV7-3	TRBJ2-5	CASSVLGLASETQYF	TGTGCCAGCAGCGTACTGGGACTAGCAAGCGAGACCCAGTACTTC
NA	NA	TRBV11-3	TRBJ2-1	CASSWGDEQFF	TGTGCCAGCAGCTGGGGGGATGAGCAGTTCTTC
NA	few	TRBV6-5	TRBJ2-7	CASSYRAGLGEQYF	TGTGCCAGCAGTTACCGAGCAGGGTTGGGCGAGCAGTACTTC
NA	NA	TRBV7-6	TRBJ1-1	CASSLSGAGGTEAFF	TGTGCCAGCAGCTTATCAGGGGCTGGGGGCACTGAAGCTTTCTTT
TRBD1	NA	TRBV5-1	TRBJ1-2	CATTPDRPSDVLSF	TGCGCCACCACTCCGGACAGGCCCTCGGATGTATTGTCCTTC